These 27 T cell receptor beta chains came from one sample sequenced in a study of blood T cells in healthy people across ages. Using a J-beta primer mix together with a sample-barcoded 5' primer, a second PCR was run for roughly 6 to 11 cycles. TCRdb re-called the 5' RACE reads through MiXCR, storing one row per CDR3 protein. Among more than 800,000 distinct CDR3 sequences listed, over 35% were seen once. Specimen: blood. All receptors derive from a woman aged 60-75 years in good health.

This chain links TRBV9 with TRBJ2-7; 12 bases map to TRBD1. V gave up 4 bases and J gave up 6 bases; unmatched junction bases: 5. Per germline, CDR1 SGDLS and CDR2 YYNGEE. The CDR3 runs 14 residues. CDR3 amino acids: CASSPGQGALEQYF. CDR3 sequence (DNA): TGTGCCAGCAGCCCGGGACAGGGGGCTCTCGAGCAGTACTTC.

Only a few counts were recorded for this clonotype. This sequence joins TRBV4-1 and TRBJ2-3; D possibly corresponds to TRBD2 (5 bases). The germline V and J ends were trimmed by 2 bases and 1 base, with 10 bases remaining between them. Looked up from germline, CDR1 is MGHRA and CDR2 is YSYEKL. CDR3 length equals 15 residues. CDR3 protein: CASSQLGLRTDTQYF. The CDR3 region has the DNA TGCGCCAGCAGCCAACTCGGACTTCGCACAGATACGCAGTATTTT.

The chain recombines TRBV7-3 with TRBJ2-3; no clear D gene. The V gene's germline CDR1 is SGHTA and CDR2 FQGTGA. Trimming removed 2 bases from V and 2 bases from J, with 11 bases in between. The CDR3 consists of 15 residues. The CDR3 is CASSLGVQYTDTQYF. The CDR3 coding sequence is TGTGCCAGCAGCTTAGGGGTGCAATACACAGATACGCAGTATTTT.

This clonotype was seen more than once but under ten times. The rearrangement joins TRBV24-1 to TRBJ1-5; D is ambiguous. The CDR3 contains 15 residues. Trimming shortened V by 0 bases and J by 2 bases, and 7 bases separated the two germline ends. Germline CDR1 and CDR2: KGHDR and SFDVKD. In DNA form, the CDR3 reads TGTGCCACCAGTGATTTGCTGGACCGCAATCAGCCCCAGCATTTT. Translation gives CATSDLLDRNQPQHF.

This clonotype was counted a single time. This chain joins TRBV7-2 and TRBJ2-1; possible D gene TRBD2, 7 bases. The CDR3 consists of 15 residues. Germline assignment: CDR1 SGHTA and CDR2 FQGNSA. Trimming removed 2 bases from V and 4 bases from J, with 12 bases in between. CDR3 bases: TGTGCCAGCAGCTTATCGGGGGGCGAATACAATGAGCAGTTCTTC. Amino acid sequence: CASSLSGGEYNEQFF.

A note on this clonotype: One end of the junction fails to match germline, which may point to a read error. The rearrangement joins TRBV15 to TRBJ2-1; 7 positions match TRBD1. CDR3 length equals 14 residues. In germline, CDR1 is LNHNV, CDR2 YYDKDF (reference sequence). The CDR3 region is CATKFGTDYNKQFF. CDR3 nucleotide sequence: TGTGCCACAAAATTTGGGACAGATTACAATAAGCAGTTCTTC.

The J gene is TRBJ2-2, the V gene TRBV3-1; unclear D gene. The CDR3 is 11 residues long. V was trimmed by 8 bases and J by 4 bases, leaving 5 bases between them. Germline loops: CDR1 LGHDT, CDR2 YNNKEL (reference sequence). CDR3 DNA: TGTGCCAGCTACTTCACCGGGGAGCTGTTTTTT. Its translation is CASYFTGELFF. Combining the CDR3 with reference TRBV3-1 and TRBJ2-2 gives the whole variable domain DTAVSQTPKYLVTQMGNDKSIKCEQNLGHDTMYWYKQDSKKFLKIMFSYNNKELIINETVPNRFSPKSPDKAHLNLHINSLELGDSAVYFCASYFTGELFFGEGSRLTVL.

The chain links TRBV20-1 to TRBJ2-3; 8 positions agree with TRBD2. In germline, CDR1 is DFQATT, CDR2 SNEGSKA (reference sequence). V was clipped by 6 bases and J by 3 bases; unmatched bases: 5. CDR3 length: 13 amino acids. CDR3 DNA: TGCAGTGCCCAGCGGGAGTATACAGATACGCAGTATTTT. Translation: CSAQREYTDTQYF.

This clonotype occurred a few times. The gene calls are TRBV20-1 and TRBJ2-7; D gene unclear. Germline CDR1 and CDR2: DFQATT and SNEGSKA (reference sequence). The length of the CDR3 is 12 residues. Trimming left V 0 bases short and J 3 bases short, with 6 bases between. The CDR3 loop reads CSARDTGYEQYF. The DNA for the CDR3 is TGCAGTGCTAGAGACACGGGCTACGAGCAGTACTTC.

The V call is TRBV4-1, the J call TRBJ2-3, with 12 nucleotides matching TRBD2. CDR3 length: 17 amino acids. J lost 0 bases, V lost 1 base, and 2 bases had no gene match. Looked up from germline, CDR1 is MGHRA and CDR2 is YSYEKL. DNA of the CDR3: TGCGCCAGCAGCCAAGGCGGGACTAGCGGGAGCACAGATACGCAGTATTTT. This encodes CASSQGGTSGSTDTQYF.

This clonotype has more than one count but fewer than ten. The chain recombines TRBV10-2 with TRBJ2-1, with a tentative D call TRBD2 (6 bases). The germline V gene encodes CDR1 WSHSY and CDR2 SAAADI. The V end was cut by 7 bases, the J end by 0 bases, with 16 bases between. This CDR3 has 16 residues. In DNA, the CDR3 is TGCGCCAGCACCGACGCGGCGGGGAGCTCCTACAATGAGCAGTTCTTC. Protein product: CASTDAAGSSYNEQFF.

V gene TRBV10-3 combines with J gene TRBJ2-5; maybe TRBD2 (6 bases). The CDR3 extends over 12 amino acids. Germline CDR1 ENHRY, CDR2 SYGVKD. Between the trimmed V and J ends, which lost 10 bases and 3 bases, there was a span of 12 bases. The CDR3 is CASGTREETQYF. As DNA, the CDR3 is TGTGCCAGCGGGACGAGAGAAGAGACCCAGTACTTC.

CDR3 residues: CSARVGGNGYNEQFF. In DNA, the CDR3 is TGCAGTGCTAGAGTGGGCGGGAACGGGTACAATGAGCAGTTCTTC. The V and J genes are TRBV20-1 and TRBJ2-1; a possible D gene is TRBD2 (6 bases). Trimming removed 1 base at V and 4 bases at J, with 14 bases between. This CDR3 spans 15 amino acids. Germline V CDR1 and CDR2: DFQATT, SNEGSKA (reference sequence).

The chain joins TRBV15 to TRBJ2-7, with 12 bases fitting TRBD2. CDR3 length equals 18 residues. The ends lost 0 bases at V and 6 bases at J; junction bases unmatched: 12. Germline lookup yields CDR1 LNHNV and CDR2 YYDKDF (reference sequence). The CDR3, as DNA: TGTGCCACCAGCAGAGATCGACTAGCGGGAGAGGTTCTGCCCGAGCAGTACTTC. This sequence encodes CATSRDRLAGEVLPEQYF. The complete variable domain, with remaining parts taken from reference TRBV15 and TRBJ2-7, reads DAMVIQNPRYQVTQFGKPVTLSCSQTLNHNVMYWYQQKSSQAPKLLFHYYDKDFNNEADTPDNFQSRRPNTSFCFLDIRSPGLGDTAMYLCATSRDRLAGEVLPEQYFGPGTRLTVT.

As to this clonotype: One end of the junction is discordant with germline, which a read error may explain. The chain employs TRBV20-1 and TRBJ2-3, with 7 nucleotides matching TRBD2. The length of the CDR3 is 12 residues. Germline loops: CDR1 DFQATT, CDR2 SNEGSKA (reference sequence). This CDR3 reads CSATGGSDTRYF. For the CDR3, the DNA is TGCAGTGCTACGGGGGGATCAGATACGCGGTATTTT.

The chain recombines TRBV6-6 with TRBJ2-3, with TRBD1 matching 9 bases. There are 15 residues in the CDR3. The trim removed 6 bases at V and 3 bases at J, leaving 7 bases unmatched. Germline V lookup: CDR1 MNHNY, CDR2 SVGAGI (reference sequence). CDR3 loop: CASRRRDRVTDTQYF. The CDR3 nucleotides are TGTGCCAGCAGGCGCCGGGACAGGGTAACAGATACGCAGTATTTT.

In its sample, this clonotype was seen a few times. V gene TRBV6-5 combines with J gene TRBJ2-5, with D unresolved. Trimming pared 8 bases from V and 7 bases from J, leaving 14 bases between. This CDR3 has 12 amino acids. CDR1 MNHEY and CDR2 SVGAGI come from the germline V gene. The CDR3 DNA follows: TGTGCCAGCGGCTTCCCCCCTATGACCCAGTACTTC. Translated: CASGFPPMTQYF.

V is TRBV6-2 or TRBV6-3 and J is TRBJ1-3; TRBD1 might be the D (5 bases). Germline lookup yields CDR1 MNHEY and CDR2 SVGEGT. CDR3 length: 15 amino acids. The ends were cut back, 6 bases at V and 1 base at J, with 13 bases in the middle. DNA for the CDR3: TGTGCCAGCAGGCCTCCCGGGGCGTCTGGAAACACCATATATTTT. The encoded protein is CASRPPGASGNTIYF.

This clonotype showed up just once. Germline and junction disagree at one end, which may indicate a read error. J is TRBJ1-3 and V is TRBV6-6; D perhaps matches TRBD1 (5 bases). The germline gives CDR1 MNHNY, CDR2 SVGAGI (reference sequence). CDR3 size: 15 residues. In DNA, the CDR3 is TGTGCCAGCAGTTACTCTGACAGCTCTGGAAACACCGTATATTTT. Translation: CASSYSDSSGNTVYF.

V usage is TRBV9 and J usage is TRBJ1-2; perhaps TRBD1 as D (5 bases). In germline, CDR1 is SGDLS, CDR2 YYNGEE. The CDR3 totals 12 residues. With 3 bases removed from V and 8 bases from J, the gap between germline ends came to 11 bases. The CDR3 loop is CASSARVYGYTF. The CDR3 region has the DNA TGTGCCAGCAGCGCCAGGGTCTACGGCTACACCTTC.

In this sample, this clonotype turned up many times. This rearrangement joins TRBV4-1 to TRBJ2-1, with 13 bases fitting TRBD2. In germline, CDR1 is MGHRA, CDR2 YSYEKL. Trimming cost V 3 bases and J 2 bases; bases outside gene matches: 7. The CDR3 length is 18 residues. The CDR3 here is CASSQLGLAGTPYNEQFF. The CDR3 DNA sequence: TGCGCCAGCAGCCAGTTGGGACTAGCGGGAACTCCCTACAATGAGCAGTTCTTC.

In its sample, this clonotype was seen many times. The genes are TRBV29-1 and TRBJ2-3; TRBD2 matches 9 bases. The CDR3 is 13 amino acids. Per germline, CDR1 SQVTM and CDR2 ANQGSEA. Losses at the gene ends were 4 bases for V and 8 bases for J; bases not matched to a gene: 7. The CDR3 loop is CSVVGGAGGTQYF. DNA for the CDR3: TGCAGCGTTGTCGGGGGAGCGGGGGGTACGCAGTATTTT.

The V gene is TRBV1, the J gene TRBJ2-7. TRBV1 is given as a pseudogene. The CDR3 runs to 12 residues. The CDR3 spells CTSSQESYEQYF. CDR3 in DNA: TGCACCAGCAGCCAAGAGTCGTACGAGCAGTACTTC.

The V gene is TRBV27, the J gene TRBJ2-1; 10 bases align to TRBD1. Trimming at V came to 7 bases and at J to 10 bases, leaving 13 bases not matched to a gene. The germline V gene encodes CDR1 MNHEY and CDR2 SMNVEV (reference sequence). This CDR3 spans 15 amino acids. CDR3 DNA: TGTGCCAGCACACTGGGGACAGGGGCTCGACGGGAGCAGTTCTTC. Its translation: CASTLGTGARREQFF.

This clonotype occurred a few times. The chain carries TRBV5-1 and TRBJ2-7; 7 nucleotides agree with TRBD2. Germline V gene lookup returns CDR1 SGHRS and CDR2 YFSETQ. The ends lost 2 bases at V and 6 bases at J; junction bases unmatched: 5. The CDR3 loop spans 13 amino acids. Here the CDR3 DNA reads TGCGCCAGCAGCTTAACGGGGGGTTTCGAGCAGTACTTC. Translation gives CASSLTGGFEQYF.

The chain has TRBV20-1 and TRBJ2-1; D unclear. The J call is doubtful: the DNA matches TRBJ2-7 better. Per the germline V gene, CDR1 is DFQATT and CDR2 is SNEGSKA (reference sequence). The CDR3 totals 12 residues. The CDR3 DNA reads as TGCAGCCTAAGCGTCGCCTACAATGAGCAGTACTTC. As protein: CSLSVAYNEQYF.

The chain combines TRBV27 with TRBJ1-3, with TRBD1 matching over 7 bases. V was pared by 0 bases and J by 0 bases, with 5 bases of the junction left unmatched. This CDR3 is built from 17 residues. Germline values: CDR1 MNHEY, CDR2 SMNVEV (reference sequence). The CDR3 reads CASSLSQGGFSGNTIYF. CDR3 bases: TGTGCCAGCAGTTTATCTCAGGGGGGCTTCTCTGGAAACACCATATATTTT.